Included here is one T cell receptor (beta chain) sequence, with context. This clonotype has only a few counts. Its antigen is unknown. Nothing much larger sits one base from this clone, and base qualities are not available. TCR cDNA was synthesized by 5'RACE template switching, through which a universal primer site and unique molecular identifiers were introduced. Priming for cDNA synthesis came from both the TCR alpha and TCR beta constant segments. Library amplification used two PCR steps, and the second PCR step added sample barcodes and sequencing adapters. Sequencing of libraries was performed on Illumina HiSeq 2500 (2x100 bp) or NovaSeq (2x150 bp). The authors' analysis ran thus. Demultiplexing of reads and collapsing into UMI consensus sequences were performed with MIGEC, and V(D)J alignment was carried out with MiXCR. Clonotypes responding to the vaccine were identified with edgeR on replicate PBMC samples, with the criteria of FDR below 0.01 and a log2 fold change above 5 up to day 15. CD4 or CD8 identity was assigned to each bulk clonotype according to whether the clonotype was present at higher abundance in the sequenced CD4 repertoire or the sequenced CD8 repertoire. Starting from the raw public reads, TCRdb applied fastp trimming at Q25, assembled clones with MiXCR and retained in-frame beta chains. Rows are unified per CDR3 protein, each entry keeping the most common DNA and genes. These V and J calls originate from TCRdb's pipeline instead of the authors' own analysis. This sample gives nearly 550,000 distinct CDR3 sequences in total; 15% to 20% of them show up just once. In total, the top ten clones hold roughly an eighth of the sample.

The sample's treatment or condition, from its label and the paper: live attenuated yellow fever vaccine strain. At each blood-draw timepoint, two biological replicates of bulk PBMCs were obtained. A standard Ficoll-Paque protocol was used to isolate PBMCs from peripheral blood. TriZol was used to extract RNA from bulk PBMCs, CD4 and CD8 fractions, and dextramer-positive and dextramer-negative fractions. The junction shows trimming of 0 bases on V and 1 base on J, plus 8 bases between the germline ends. Counted from cysteine to phenylalanine, this CDR3 has 14 amino acids. The CDR3 DNA has 42 bases and is translated from base 1. Taken from the germline V gene, the CDR1 and CDR2 loops are SGHRS and YFSETQ. These data come from a study of T cells after yellow fever vaccination (dated by TCRdb to about 2019). Turning to the overall study: The SMART-Seq v4 Ultra Low Input RNA kit was used to prepare libraries from fractions with low cell numbers. To follow T-cell clones before and after both primary and booster YFV17D yellow fever vaccination, bulk TCR alpha and beta repertoires underwent longitudinal sequencing. Two healthy male donors, one aged 18 to 29 and one aged 30 to 40 years, were included in the cohort. Blood was collected at multiple timepoints before and after primary and secondary immunization, and bulk PBMC replicates and cell subsets were isolated. Study-wide findings and limitations: After the booster, most clones that had expanded after primary vaccination were detected again (roughly 95% of CD4 and more than 80% of CD8), suggesting broad maintenance of memory. Because the study included only two donors, the extent to which the findings can be generalized is limited. Compared with the primary T-cell response, the secondary T-cell response was weaker but faster, peaking on day 5 rather than day 15. Because abundant contaminating clonotypes from the bulk population could be contained in FACS-sorted repertoires, computational filtering was required. A small share of clonotypes occurred in both CD4 and CD8 compartments, likely arising from convergent recombination.

Sequencing used PBMCs, obtained 15 days after the yellow fever booster vaccination. In this chain, TRBV5-1 is recombined with TRBJ2-7, with the D gene not confidently named. The TCR originated in a man younger than 40 who received the YFV17D yellow fever vaccine. The CDR3 region reads CASSLETRSYEQYF. DNA sequence: TGCGCCAGCAGCTTGGAAACACGTTCCTACGAGCAGTACTTC.